A single sample gave rise to the 3 T cell receptor beta chains below, sequenced in a study of response to subunit inactivated influenza vaccine. TCRdb re-analysed the RT-PCR reads in MiXCR, keeping a single row per CDR3 protein. The table records approximately 530,000 distinct CDR3 sequences, under 15% of them present only once. Here the sequenced sample was PBMCs from blood, taken 45 days after vaccination. These receptors were taken from a man aged 50 to 60 who received an inactivated influenza vaccine.

The chain combines TRBV5-6 with TRBJ2-7; weak D call: TRBD2 (6 bases). Germline CDR1 and CDR2: SGHDT and YYEEEE. CDR3 length: 14 residues. The germline V and J ends were trimmed by 4 bases and 9 bases, with 20 bases remaining between them. The DNA for the CDR3 is TGTGCCAGCAGCACGGGGGTCCTCTGCTATTTGCAGTACTTC. It encodes CASSTGVLCYLQYF.

This clonotype turned up a few times. V gene TRBV29-1 combines with J gene TRBJ2-7; 7 nucleotides line up with TRBD2. V lost 6 bases to trimming and J lost 12 bases; unmatched junction nucleotides: 14. The CDR3 loop spans 12 amino acids. Germline V gene sequence: CDR1 SQVTM, CDR2 ANQGSEA. CDR3: CSVGPLWLAVYF. The CDR3 DNA reads as TGCAGCGTCGGCCCCTTATGGCTAGCGGTGTACTTC.

This clonotype was counted only a few times. The rearrangement links TRBV20-1 to TRBJ1-1; 11 bases map to TRBD1. The CDR3 contains 14 residues. The V gene's germline CDR1 is DFQATT and CDR2 SNEGSKA (reference sequence). J was trimmed by 4 bases and V by 6 bases; bases with no gene match: 7. The CDR3 is CSARTGGGTTEAFF. In nucleotides, the CDR3 is TGCAGTGCCAGGACAGGGGGCGGCACCACTGAAGCTTTCTTT.